This TCR beta chain was sequenced for a study of blood T cells in healthy people across ages. The CDR3 loop spans 16 amino acids. Germline assignment: CDR1 LGHNT and CDR2 FRNRAP. Next came a second PCR, run for 7 to 11 cycles, which used a sample-barcoded 5' primer along with a J-beta primer mix. One entry per CDR3 protein, called by TCRdb with MiXCR from the 5' RACE reads. This repertoire shows about 1,500,000 distinct CDR3 sequences, roughly 45% found once; its top ten account for roughly 7.9%. Points on this clonotype: Germline is not matched at one junction end, which may reflect a read error.

The sequence came from a woman aged 18-29 years in good health. The material sequenced was blood. The chain carries TRBV12-5 and TRBJ2-3; 10 bases are a match to TRBD2. The CDR3 spells CVSGPPGLAGEGTQYF. Here the CDR3 DNA reads TGTGTTAGTGGTCCCCCGGGGCTAGCGGGAGAAGGTACGCAGTATTTT.